These 8 T cell receptor beta chains came from one sample sequenced in a study of neurological immune-mediated disorders (dated by TCRdb to about 2019). The library relied on 5' RACE. TCRdb records Illumina HiSeq 2500 as the sequencer. Using fastp trimming at Q25 and MiXCR clonotype assembly, TCRdb reanalyzed the public sequencing data and kept in-frame beta chains. Rows merge per CDR3 protein into single entries with the most common DNA and genes. This sample comprises about 120,000 distinct CDR3 sequences, more than 2.5% of them detected only once. Over 1% of the sample is taken by the ten largest. Sequences were obtained from PBMCs. These receptors all come from a young woman with multiple sclerosis.

This clonotype occurred many times. CDR3 DNA: TGCGCCAGCAGCTCGACCGTGACAGCTAACTATGGCTACACCTTC. It yields the protein CASSSTVTANYGYTF. This chain joins TRBV5-1 and TRBJ1-2, with D perhaps matching TRBD1 (5 bases). V lost 3 bases to trimming and J lost 0 bases, with 12 bases between them. The CDR3 spans 15 residues. Looked up from germline, CDR1 is SGHRS and CDR2 is YFSETQ. The full variable domain, in which reference TRBV5-1 and TRBJ1-2 provide the parts outside the CDR3, is KAGVTQTPRYLIKTRGQQVTLSCSPISGHRSVSWYQQTPGQGLQFLFEYFSETQRNKGNFPGRFSGRQFSNSRSEMNVSTLELGDSALYLCASSSTVTANYGYTFGSGTRLTVV.

This clonotype has a count of ten or more. The chain combines TRBV19 with TRBJ1-2; D unresolved. The germline V and J ends were trimmed by 0 bases and 4 bases, with 6 bases remaining between them. This CDR3 contains 13 residues. In germline, CDR1 is LNHDA, CDR2 SQIVND (reference sequence). The CDR3 sequence: CASSIDGTYGYTF. In DNA, the CDR3 is TGTGCCAGTAGTATAGACGGCACCTATGGCTACACCTTC.

Concerning this clonotype itself: Mismatch with germline at one junction end may stem from a read error. The chain recombines TRBV6-1 with TRBJ1-6; maybe TRBD1 (5 bases). The CDR3 has 15 amino acids. Germline-derived CDR1 and CDR2 are MNHNS and SASEGT. The CDR3 nucleotides read TGTGCCAGCAGTCTACCCAGGGTGAATGGGTCAACCCTCAACTTT. It yields the protein CASSLPRVNGSTLNF.

This clonotype was detected ten times or more. This rearrangement joins TRBV5-1 to TRBJ1-1, with unresolved D. With 0 bases removed from V and 4 bases from J, the gap between germline ends came to 7 bases. The germline gives CDR1 SGHRS, CDR2 YFSETQ. There are 13 residues in the CDR3. Here the CDR3 reads CASSLGQLTEAFF. The CDR3 DNA reads TGCGCCAGCAGCTTGGGCCAGCTCACTGAAGCTTTCTTT.

This clonotype showed up many times. The chain is built from TRBV18 and TRBJ1-1; no firm D call. This CDR3 comprises 14 residues. Trimming cost V 3 bases and J 3 bases, with 11 bases left between them. Germline loops: CDR1 KGHSH, CDR2 LQKENI. The CDR3 DNA reads as TGTGCCAGCTCACCGACGGCCTCTTACACTGAAGCTTTCTTT. Translation: CASSPTASYTEAFF.

The chain has TRBV20-1 and TRBJ2-1; 9 nucleotides match TRBD2. This CDR3 is built from 14 residues. The ends lost 3 bases at V and 8 bases at J; junction bases unmatched: 8. The germline gives CDR1 DFQATT, CDR2 SNEGSKA (reference sequence). The CDR3 reads CSASPSGRYDEQFF. DNA for the CDR3: TGCAGTGCTAGTCCCAGCGGGAGGTACGATGAGCAGTTCTTC.

This clonotype came up many times. The gene calls are TRBV20-1 and TRBJ2-1, with D uncertain. There are 14 residues in the CDR3. The germline V gene has CDR1 DFQATT and CDR2 SNEGSKA (reference sequence). The germline V and J ends were trimmed by 2 bases and 4 bases, with 12 bases remaining between them. CDR3 loop: CSARKALQYNEQFF. As DNA, the CDR3 is TGCAGTGCTAGAAAAGCACTACAATACAATGAGCAGTTCTTC.

This clonotype was detected ten times or more. No conserved phenylalanine or tryptophan is present at the end of the CDR3, so a read error is the likely explanation. The DNA is left out, because the CDR3 cannot be placed on it with certainty; the CDR3 is given as TCRdb lists it. The chain has TRBV4-3 and TRBJ2-7; the tabulated D call, TRBD1, remains unverified against the DNA. Germline CDR1 LGHNA, CDR2 YSLEER. The CDR3 length equals 13 residues, ends included. The CDR3 sequence: CASSQGLGTGVFL.